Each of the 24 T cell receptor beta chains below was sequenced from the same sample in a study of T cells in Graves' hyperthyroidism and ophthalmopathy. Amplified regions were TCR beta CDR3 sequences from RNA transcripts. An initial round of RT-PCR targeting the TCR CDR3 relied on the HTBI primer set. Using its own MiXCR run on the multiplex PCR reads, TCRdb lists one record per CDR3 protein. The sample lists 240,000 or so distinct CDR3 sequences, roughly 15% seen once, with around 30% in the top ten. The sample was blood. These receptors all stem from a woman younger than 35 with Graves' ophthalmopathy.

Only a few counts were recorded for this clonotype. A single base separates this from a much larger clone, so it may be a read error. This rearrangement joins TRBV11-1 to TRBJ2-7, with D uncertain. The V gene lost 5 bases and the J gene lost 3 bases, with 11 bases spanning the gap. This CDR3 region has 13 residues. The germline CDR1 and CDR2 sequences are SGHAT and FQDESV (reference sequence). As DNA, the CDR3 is TGTGCCAGCAGCCCGGGTCGTTTCTACGAGCAGTACTTC. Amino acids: CASSPGRFYEQYF.

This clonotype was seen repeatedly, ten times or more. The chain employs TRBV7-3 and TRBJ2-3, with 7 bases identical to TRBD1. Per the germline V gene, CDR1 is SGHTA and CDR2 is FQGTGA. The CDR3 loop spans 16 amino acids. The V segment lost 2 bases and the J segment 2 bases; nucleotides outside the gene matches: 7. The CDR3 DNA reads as TGTGCCAGCAGCTTACAGGGACAGCATCTCACAGATACGCAGTATTTT. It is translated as CASSLQGQHLTDTQYF.

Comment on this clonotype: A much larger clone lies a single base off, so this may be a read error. CDR3 sequence reads: CANSEDRVTEAFF. DNA for the CDR3: TGTGCCAACAGTGAAGACAGGGTAACTGAAGCTTTCTTT. This sequence joins TRBV6-1 and TRBJ1-1, with 7 positions matching TRBD1. Germline V gene data show CDR1 as MNHNS and CDR2 as SASEGT. This CDR3 is built from 13 residues.

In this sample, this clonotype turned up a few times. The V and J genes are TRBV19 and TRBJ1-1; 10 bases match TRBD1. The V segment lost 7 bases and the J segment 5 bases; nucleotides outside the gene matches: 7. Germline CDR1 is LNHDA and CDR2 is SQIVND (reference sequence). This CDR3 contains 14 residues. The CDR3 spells CASIRTGGVTEAFF. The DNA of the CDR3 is TGTGCCAGTATCCGGACAGGGGGTGTGACTGAAGCTTTCTTT.

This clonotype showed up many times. The CDR3 DNA reads as TGCAGTGCGCCGCGGGACAGGGGGCACTACGAGCAGTACTTC. Encoded protein: CSAPRDRGHYEQYF. The chain carries TRBV20-1 and TRBJ2-7; 12 positions agree with TRBD1. Germline V gene data show CDR1 as DFQATT and CDR2 as SNEGSKA (reference sequence). The CDR3 extends over 14 amino acids. V shed 6 bases, J shed 3 bases, and the junction held 6 bases outside the gene matches.

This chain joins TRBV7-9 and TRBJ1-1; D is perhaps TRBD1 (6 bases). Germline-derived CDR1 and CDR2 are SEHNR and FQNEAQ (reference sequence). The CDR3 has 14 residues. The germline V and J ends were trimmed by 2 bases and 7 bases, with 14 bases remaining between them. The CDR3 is CASSLILLGGEAFF. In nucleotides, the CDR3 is TGTGCCAGCAGCTTAATCCTTTTAGGGGGTGAAGCTTTCTTT.

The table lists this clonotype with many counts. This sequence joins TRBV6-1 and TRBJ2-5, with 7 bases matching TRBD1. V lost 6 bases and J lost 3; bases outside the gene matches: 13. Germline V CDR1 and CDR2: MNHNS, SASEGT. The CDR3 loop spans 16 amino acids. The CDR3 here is CASRITWQGVKETQYF. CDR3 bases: TGTGCCAGCAGGATTACGTGGCAGGGGGTGAAAGAGACCCAGTACTTC.

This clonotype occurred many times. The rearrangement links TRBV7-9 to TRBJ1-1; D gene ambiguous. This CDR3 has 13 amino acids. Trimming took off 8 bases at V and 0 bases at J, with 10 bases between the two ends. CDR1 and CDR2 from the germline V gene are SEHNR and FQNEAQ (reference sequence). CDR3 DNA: TGTGCCAGCGTATACCCCATGAACACTGAAGCTTTCTTT. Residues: CASVYPMNTEAFF.

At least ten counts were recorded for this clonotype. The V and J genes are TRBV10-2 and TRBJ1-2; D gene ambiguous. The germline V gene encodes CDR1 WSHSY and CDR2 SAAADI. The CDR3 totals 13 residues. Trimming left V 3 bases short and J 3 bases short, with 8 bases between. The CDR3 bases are TGCGCCAGCAGTGAAGTGGACTACTATGGCTACACCTTC. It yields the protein CASSEVDYYGYTF.

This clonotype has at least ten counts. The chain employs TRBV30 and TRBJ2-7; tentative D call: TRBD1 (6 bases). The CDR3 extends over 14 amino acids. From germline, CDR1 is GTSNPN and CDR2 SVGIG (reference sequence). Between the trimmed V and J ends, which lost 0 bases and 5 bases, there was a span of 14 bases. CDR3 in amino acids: CAWSVQGTHHEQYF. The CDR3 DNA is TGTGCCTGGAGTGTCCAGGGGACGCACCACGAGCAGTACTTC.

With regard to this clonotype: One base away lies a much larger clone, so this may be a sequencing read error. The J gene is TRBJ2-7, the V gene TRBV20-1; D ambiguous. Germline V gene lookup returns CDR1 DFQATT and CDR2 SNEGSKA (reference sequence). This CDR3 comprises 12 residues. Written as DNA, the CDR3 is TGCAGTGCTAGTAAGAGCTTCTACGAGCGGTACTTC. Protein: CSASKSFYERYF.

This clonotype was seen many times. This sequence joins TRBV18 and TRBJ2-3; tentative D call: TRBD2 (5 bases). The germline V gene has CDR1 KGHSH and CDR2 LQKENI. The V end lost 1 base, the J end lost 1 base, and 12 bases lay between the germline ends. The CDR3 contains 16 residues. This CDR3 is CASSPLDGGGTDTQYF. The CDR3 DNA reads TGTGCCAGCTCACCACTGGACGGAGGAGGCACAGATACGCAGTATTTT.

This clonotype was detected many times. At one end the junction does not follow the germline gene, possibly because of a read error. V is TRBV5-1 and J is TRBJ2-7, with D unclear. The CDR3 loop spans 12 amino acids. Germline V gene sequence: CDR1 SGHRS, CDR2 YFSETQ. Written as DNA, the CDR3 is TGTGCCAGCAGCTTAGTGGGTTACGAGCAGTACTTC. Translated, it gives CASSLVGYEQYF.

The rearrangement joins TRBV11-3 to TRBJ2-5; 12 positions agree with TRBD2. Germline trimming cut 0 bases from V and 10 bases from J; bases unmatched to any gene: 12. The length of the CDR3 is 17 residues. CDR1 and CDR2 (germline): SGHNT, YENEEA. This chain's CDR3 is CASSLEISLAGGPVQYF. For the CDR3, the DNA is TGTGCCAGCAGCTTAGAGATCTCGCTAGCGGGGGGGCCAGTCCAGTACTTC.

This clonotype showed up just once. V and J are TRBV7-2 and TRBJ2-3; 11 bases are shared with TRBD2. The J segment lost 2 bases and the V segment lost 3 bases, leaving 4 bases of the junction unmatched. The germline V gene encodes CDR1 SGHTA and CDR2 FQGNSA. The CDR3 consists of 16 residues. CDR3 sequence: CASSLASGGTTDTQYF. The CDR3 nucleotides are TGTGCCAGCAGCTTGGCTAGCGGGGGGACCACAGATACGCAGTATTTT.

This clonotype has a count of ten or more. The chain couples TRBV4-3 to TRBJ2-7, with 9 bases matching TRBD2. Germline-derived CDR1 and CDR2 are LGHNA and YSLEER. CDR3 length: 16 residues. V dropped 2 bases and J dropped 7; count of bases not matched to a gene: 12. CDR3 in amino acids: CASSQSASGVWVEQYF. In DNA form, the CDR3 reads TGCGCCAGCAGCCAATCGGCTAGCGGGGTTTGGGTGGAGCAGTACTTC.

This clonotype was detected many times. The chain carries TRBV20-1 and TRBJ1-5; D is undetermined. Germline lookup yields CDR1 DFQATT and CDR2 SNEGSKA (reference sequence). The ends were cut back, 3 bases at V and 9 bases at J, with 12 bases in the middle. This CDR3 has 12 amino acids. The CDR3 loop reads CSARGSAGPQHF. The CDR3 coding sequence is TGCAGTGCTAGGGGATCTGCGGGGCCCCAGCATTTT.

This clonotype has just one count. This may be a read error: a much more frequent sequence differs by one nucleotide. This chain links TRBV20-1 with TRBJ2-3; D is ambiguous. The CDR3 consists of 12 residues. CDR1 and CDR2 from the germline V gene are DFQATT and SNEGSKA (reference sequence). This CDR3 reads CSARVSTDMQYF. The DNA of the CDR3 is TGCAGTGCTAGAGTCTCAACCGATATGCAGTATTTT.

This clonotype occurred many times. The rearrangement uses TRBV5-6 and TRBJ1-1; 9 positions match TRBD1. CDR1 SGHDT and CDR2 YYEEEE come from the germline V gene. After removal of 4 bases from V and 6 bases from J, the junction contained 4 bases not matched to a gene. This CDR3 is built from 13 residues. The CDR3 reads CASSPDRGAEAFF. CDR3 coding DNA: TGTGCCAGCAGCCCGGACAGGGGCGCTGAAGCTTTCTTT.

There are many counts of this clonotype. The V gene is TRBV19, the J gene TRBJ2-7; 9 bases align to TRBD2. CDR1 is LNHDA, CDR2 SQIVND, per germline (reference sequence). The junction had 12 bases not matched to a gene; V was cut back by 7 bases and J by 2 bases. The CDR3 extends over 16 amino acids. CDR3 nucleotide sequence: TGTGCCAGTACCTCCCAGGCGACTAGCGGCCCCTACGAGCAGTACTTC. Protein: CASTSQATSGPYEQYF.

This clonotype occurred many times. The CDR3 reads CSARDRALNQPQHF. In DNA form, the CDR3 reads TGCAGTGCTAGGGACCGGGCCCTCAATCAGCCCCAGCATTTT. The V call is TRBV20-1, the J call TRBJ1-5; D is uncertain. CDR1 is DFQATT, CDR2 SNEGSKA, per germline (reference sequence). V lost 3 bases and J lost 3, with 12 bases in between. This CDR3 is 14 amino acids long.

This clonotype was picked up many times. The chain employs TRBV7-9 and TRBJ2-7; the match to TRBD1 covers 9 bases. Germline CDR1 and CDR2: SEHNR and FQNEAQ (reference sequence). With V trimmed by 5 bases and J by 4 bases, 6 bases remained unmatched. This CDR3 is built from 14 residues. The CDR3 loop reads CASSETGGYYEQYF. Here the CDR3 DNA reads TGTGCCAGCAGCGAGACAGGGGGATATTACGAGCAGTACTTC.

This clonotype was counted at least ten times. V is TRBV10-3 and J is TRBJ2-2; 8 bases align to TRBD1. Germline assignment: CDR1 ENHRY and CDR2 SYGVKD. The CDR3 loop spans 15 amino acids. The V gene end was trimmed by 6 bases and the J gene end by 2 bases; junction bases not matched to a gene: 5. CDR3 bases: TGTGCCATCAGGGACGACAGGGGCAACACCGGGGAGCTGTTTTTT. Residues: CAIRDDRGNTGELFF.

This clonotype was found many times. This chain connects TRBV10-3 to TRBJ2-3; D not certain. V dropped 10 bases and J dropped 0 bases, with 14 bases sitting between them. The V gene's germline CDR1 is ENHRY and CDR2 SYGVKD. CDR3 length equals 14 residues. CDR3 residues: CATVEGSSTDTQYF. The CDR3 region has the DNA TGTGCCACAGTAGAAGGGTCTAGCACAGATACGCAGTATTTT.